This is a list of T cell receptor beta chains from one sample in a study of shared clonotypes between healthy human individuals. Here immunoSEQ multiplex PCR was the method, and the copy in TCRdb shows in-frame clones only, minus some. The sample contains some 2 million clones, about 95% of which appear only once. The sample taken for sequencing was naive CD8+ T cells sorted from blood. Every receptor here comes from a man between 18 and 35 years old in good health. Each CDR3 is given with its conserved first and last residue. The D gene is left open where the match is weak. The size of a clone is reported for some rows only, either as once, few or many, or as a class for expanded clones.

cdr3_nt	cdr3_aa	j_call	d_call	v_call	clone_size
TGTGCCAGCAGCCAAGATCTCTGGGGTACTGGAAACACCATATATTTT	CASSQDLWGTGNTIYF	TRBJ1-3	NA	TRBV14	NA
TGTGCCAGCAGCGCCGGGACTAGCGGGTCCGGGGAGCTGTTTTTT	CASSAGTSGSGELFF	TRBJ2-2	TRBD2	TRBV5-4	NA
TGTGCCAGCAGTAGACAGGGTAATGAAAAACTGTTTTTT	CASSRQGNEKLFF	TRBJ1-4	TRBD1	TRBV6-8	once
TGTGCCAGCAGTGATCAGGGGAGAGCTTTCTTT	CASSDQGRAFF	TRBJ1-1	NA	TRBV2	NA
TGTGCCAGCAGTGAAGGGGGAGTAGCTTTCTTT	CASSEGGVAFF	TRBJ1-1	NA	TRBV2	NA
TGCAGCGTGGAACAACTTAACTATGGCTACACCTTC	CSVEQLNYGYTF	TRBJ1-2	NA	TRBV29-1	NA
TGTGCCGGTACTAGCGGGAGCTACGAGCAGTACTTC	CAGTSGSYEQYF	TRBJ2-7	TRBD2	TRBV30	NA
TGTGCCAGTAGTATCGGACTAGCGGGAGGGCCAGAGACCCAGTACTTC	CASSIGLAGGPETQYF	TRBJ2-5	TRBD2	TRBV19	NA
TGTGCCACCAGTGATACAGGGGGCAATCAGCCCCAGCATTTT	CATSDTGGNQPQHF	TRBJ1-5	TRBD1	TRBV15	NA
TGTGCCAGCAGCTTAAGTCCGGGGTCCGAGCAGTACTTC	CASSLSPGSEQYF	TRBJ2-7	NA	TRBV7-8	NA
TGCGCCAGCAGCCAAGATTTCGGGGCAGGAGGCTCTGGGGCCAACGTCCTGACTTTC	CASSQDFGAGGSGANVLTF	TRBJ2-6	NA	TRBV4-1	NA
TGTGCCAGCAGCTTAGAGGCGGGGAATGGGGATGAGCAGTTCTTC	CASSLEAGNGDEQFF	TRBJ2-1	NA	TRBV7-8	NA
TGCGCCAGCAGCCAAGAGGTTTCGGACTCCTTCTTCTCTGGGGCCAACGTCCTGACTTTC	CASSQEVSDSFFSGANVLTF	TRBJ2-6	NA	TRBV4-1	NA
TGTGCCAGCAGGACTGGGACAGCGAGCTCCTACAATGAGCAGTTCTTC	CASRTGTASSYNEQFF	TRBJ2-1	TRBD1	TRBV28	NA
TGCGCCAGCAGGATATTAACGGGAGACGGGGAGACCCAGTACTTC	CASRILTGDGETQYF	TRBJ2-5	NA	TRBV10-1	NA